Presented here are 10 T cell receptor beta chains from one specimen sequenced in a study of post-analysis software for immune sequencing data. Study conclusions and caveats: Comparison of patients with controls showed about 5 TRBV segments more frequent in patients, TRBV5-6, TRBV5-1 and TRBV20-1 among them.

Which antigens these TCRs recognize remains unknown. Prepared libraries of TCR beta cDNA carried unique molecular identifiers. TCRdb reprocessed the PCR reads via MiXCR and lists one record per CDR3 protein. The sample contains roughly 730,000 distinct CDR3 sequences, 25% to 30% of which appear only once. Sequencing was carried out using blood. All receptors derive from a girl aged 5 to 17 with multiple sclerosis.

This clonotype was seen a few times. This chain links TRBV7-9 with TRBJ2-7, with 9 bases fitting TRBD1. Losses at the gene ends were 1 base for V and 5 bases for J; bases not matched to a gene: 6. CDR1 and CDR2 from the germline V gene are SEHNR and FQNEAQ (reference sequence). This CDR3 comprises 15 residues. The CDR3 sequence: CASSLGADRGHEQYF. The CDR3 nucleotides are TGTGCCAGCAGCTTAGGTGCGGACAGGGGCCACGAGCAGTACTTC.

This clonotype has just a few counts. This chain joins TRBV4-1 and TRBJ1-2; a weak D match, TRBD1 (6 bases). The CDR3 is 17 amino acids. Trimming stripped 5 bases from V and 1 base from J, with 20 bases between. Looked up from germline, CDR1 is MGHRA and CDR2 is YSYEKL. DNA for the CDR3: TGCGCCAGCAGCGGTCAGGACAGCGTAAGACATAACTATGGCTACACCTTC. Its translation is CASSGQDSVRHNYGYTF.

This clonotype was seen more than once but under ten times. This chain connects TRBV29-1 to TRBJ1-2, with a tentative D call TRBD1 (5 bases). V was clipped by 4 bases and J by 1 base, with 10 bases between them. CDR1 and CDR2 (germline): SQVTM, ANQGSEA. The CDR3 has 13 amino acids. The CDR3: CSVASGVNYGYTF. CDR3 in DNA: TGCAGCGTTGCGTCGGGGGTTAACTATGGCTACACCTTC.

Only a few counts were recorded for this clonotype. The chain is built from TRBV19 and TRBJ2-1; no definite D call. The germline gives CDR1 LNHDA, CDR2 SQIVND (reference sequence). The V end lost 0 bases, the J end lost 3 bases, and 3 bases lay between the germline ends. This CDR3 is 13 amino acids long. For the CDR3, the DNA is TGTGCCAGTAGTATAGACAGCTACAATGAGCAGTTCTTC. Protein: CASSIDSYNEQFF.

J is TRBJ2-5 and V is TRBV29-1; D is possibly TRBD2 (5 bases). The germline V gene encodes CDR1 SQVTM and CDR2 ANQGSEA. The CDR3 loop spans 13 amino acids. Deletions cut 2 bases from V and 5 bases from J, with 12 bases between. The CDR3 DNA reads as TGCAGCGTTGAAAGGCTAGCTGGTGAGACCCAGTACTTC. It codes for CSVERLAGETQYF.

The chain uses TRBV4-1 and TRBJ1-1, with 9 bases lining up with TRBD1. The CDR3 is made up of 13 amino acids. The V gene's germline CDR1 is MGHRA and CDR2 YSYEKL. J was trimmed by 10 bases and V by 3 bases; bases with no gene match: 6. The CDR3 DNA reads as TGCGCCAGCAGCCACCTTAGACAGGGGGGAGCTTTCTTT. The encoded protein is CASSHLRQGGAFF.

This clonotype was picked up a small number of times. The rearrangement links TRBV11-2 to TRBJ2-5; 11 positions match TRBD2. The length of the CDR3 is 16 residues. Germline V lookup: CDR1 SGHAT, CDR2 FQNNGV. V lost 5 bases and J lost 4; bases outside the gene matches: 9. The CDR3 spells CASSPNPGLAAETQYF. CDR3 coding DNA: TGTGCCAGCAGCCCAAACCCGGGACTAGCGGCAGAGACCCAGTACTTC.

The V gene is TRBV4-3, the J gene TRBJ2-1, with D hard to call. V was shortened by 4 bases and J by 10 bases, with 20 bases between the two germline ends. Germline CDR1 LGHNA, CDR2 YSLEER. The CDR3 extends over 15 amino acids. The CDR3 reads CASSRTRAPVLEQFF. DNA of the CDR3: TGCGCCAGCAGCCGAACCCGGGCCCCCGTTTTGGAGCAGTTCTTC.

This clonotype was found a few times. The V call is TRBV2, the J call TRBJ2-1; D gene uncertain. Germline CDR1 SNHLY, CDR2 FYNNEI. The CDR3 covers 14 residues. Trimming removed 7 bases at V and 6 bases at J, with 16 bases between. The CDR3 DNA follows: TGTGCCAGCAAAGCGAGCCTACCGATCAATGAGCAGTTCTTC. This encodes CASKASLPINEQFF.

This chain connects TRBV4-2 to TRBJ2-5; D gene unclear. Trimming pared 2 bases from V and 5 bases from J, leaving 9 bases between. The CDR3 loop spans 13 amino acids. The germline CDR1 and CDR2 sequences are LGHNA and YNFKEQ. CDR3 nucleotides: TGTGCCAGCAGCCAAATTCAGGCGGAGACCCAGTACTTC. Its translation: CASSQIQAETQYF.